These 12 T cell receptor beta chains came from one sample sequenced in a study of shared clonotypes between healthy human individuals. Here immunoSEQ multiplex PCR was the method, and the copy in TCRdb shows in-frame clones only, minus some. The sample lists around 560,000 clones; around 95% were seen once. CD8 cells classed as naive were CD45RO-negative and positively selected for CCR7, excluding terminally differentiated effector memory CD45RA+ cells. Specimen: naive CD8+ T cells sorted from blood. These receptors all come from a woman in her twenties or thirties in good health.

The rearrangement joins TRBV27 to TRBJ2-7, with D tentatively TRBD1 (5 bases). The CDR3 is 14 residues long. Germline-derived CDR1 and CDR2 are MNHEY and SMNVEV (reference sequence). The V and J ends lost 4 bases and 2 bases respectively, with 12 bases between them. The CDR3 coding sequence is TGTGCCAGCAGTTGGGGCAGGGCGGCCTACGAGCAGTACTTC. Translated: CASSWGRAAYEQYF.

The J gene is TRBJ1-5, the V gene TRBV19; D is uncertain. V was shortened by 7 bases and J by 2 bases, with 9 bases between the two germline ends. The germline CDR1 and CDR2 sequences are LNHDA and SQIVND (reference sequence). This CDR3 is 13 amino acids long. CDR3 in DNA: TGTGCCAGTAACCGCGGACGCAATCAGCCCCAGCATTTT. Protein sequence: CASNRGRNQPQHF.

This chain connects TRBV4-1 to TRBJ1-2, with TRBD1 matching over 10 bases. CDR1 and CDR2 from the germline V gene are MGHRA and YSYEKL. The CDR3 has 16 residues. V gave up 0 bases and J gave up 8 bases; unmatched junction bases: 9. In nucleotides, the CDR3 is TGCGCCAGCAGCCAAGAAGACAGGGGGCTTCTTTTGGGCTACACCTTC. This gives the protein CASSQEDRGLLLGYTF.

The chain is built from TRBV25-1 and TRBJ1-6, with D maybe TRBD1 (5 bases). The CDR3 spans 17 residues. Germline V gene sequence: CDR1 MGHDK, CDR2 SYGVNS. V was trimmed by 4 bases and J by 6 bases, leaving 19 bases between them. For the CDR3, the DNA is TGTGCCAGCAGTGGGCCTGGAGGGCTGGGACCTAATTCACCCCTCCACTTT. Its protein is CASSGPGGLGPNSPLHF.

V and J are TRBV2 and TRBJ1-2; D gene uncertain. The germline CDR1 and CDR2 sequences are SNHLY and FYNNEI. This CDR3 is built from 16 residues. V was trimmed by 6 bases and J by 0 bases, leaving 17 bases between them. The CDR3 sequence is CASSPLVSLANYGYTF. CDR3 DNA: TGTGCCAGCAGCCCTCTAGTCAGTTTAGCTAACTATGGCTACACCTTC.

The CDR3 DNA follows: TGTGCCAGCGGGGACAATGAGCAGTTCTTC. It codes for CASGDNEQFF. The chain uses TRBV2 and TRBJ2-1; D is uncertain. The V end was cut by 8 bases, the J end by 5 bases, with 4 bases between. Looked up from germline, CDR1 is SNHLY and CDR2 is FYNNEI. The CDR3 spans 10 residues. The variable domain in full, completed from reference TRBV2 and TRBJ2-1, reads EPEVTQTPSHQVTQMGQEVILRCVPISNHLYFYWYRQILGQKVEFLVSFYNNEISEKSEIFDDQFSVERPDGSNFTLKIRSTKLEDSAMYFCASGDNEQFFGPGTRLTVL.

For the CDR3, the DNA is TGTGCCTGGAGTACTATAGCGGTTTACGAGCAGTACTTC. Translating gives CAWSTIAVYEQYF. The gene calls are TRBV30 and TRBJ2-7; D might be TRBD2 (6 bases). The germline V gene encodes CDR1 GTSNPN and CDR2 SVGIG (reference sequence). The CDR3 sequence is 13 residues long. The V gene lost 2 bases and the J gene lost 4 bases, with 12 bases spanning the gap.

The V call is TRBV28, the J call TRBJ1-5; TRBD1 agrees at 9 bases. Per the germline V gene, CDR1 is MDHEN and CDR2 is SYDVKM. This CDR3 contains 14 residues. V lost 8 bases, J lost 4 bases, and 6 bases stayed unmatched. In DNA, the CDR3 is TGTGCCAGCCTTGAGACAGGGGGTAATCAGCCCCAGCATTTT. Translating gives CASLETGGNQPQHF.

V and J are TRBV5-8 and TRBJ2-7, with D possibly TRBD2 on 5 matching bases. Per germline, CDR1 SGHTS and CDR2 YDEGEE. Trimming shortened V by 0 bases and J by 5 bases, and 12 bases separated the two germline ends. CDR3 size: 14 residues. The CDR3 bases are TGTGCCAGCAGCTTGGTAGGTGGGAGCCACGAGCAGTACTTC. It is translated as CASSLVGGSHEQYF.

J is TRBJ2-3 and V is TRBV6-1, with D possibly being TRBD2 (5 bases). V was trimmed by 5 bases and J by 5 bases, leaving 17 bases between them. The CDR3 has 15 amino acids. Germline values: CDR1 MNHNS, CDR2 SASEGT. In DNA form, the CDR3 reads TGTGCCAGCAGTTTAGACCAATCCCGGGGAGATACGCAGTATTTT. This translates into CASSLDQSRGDTQYF.

This CDR3 is CASSQPSGRGGGELFF. The DNA of the CDR3 is TGCGCCAGCAGCCAGCCGTCCGGACGGGGCGGCGGGGAGCTGTTTTTT. This chain links TRBV4-1 with TRBJ2-2; perhaps D is TRBD1 or TRBD2 (5 bases each). Trimming cost V 3 bases and J 7 bases, with 18 bases left between them. CDR3 size: 16 residues. CDR1 and CDR2 (germline): MGHRA, YSYEKL.

About this clone: The same CDR3 arises from other DNA sequences in this sample as well. The chain carries TRBV15 and TRBJ1-1; D may be TRBD1 (5 bases). The V end was cut by 0 bases, the J end by 3 bases, with 8 bases between. CDR3 length: 14 amino acids. Per the germline V gene, CDR1 is LNHNV and CDR2 is YYDKDF (reference sequence). CDR3 region: CATSRDLGDTEAFF. For the CDR3, the DNA is TGTGCCACCAGCAGAGATTTGGGGGACACTGAAGCTTTCTTT.